This T cell receptor beta chain was recovered during a study of blood T cell repertoires in COVID-19. Sequencing used immunoSEQ multiplex PCR; TCRdb keeps in-frame clones, though not all of them. The data hold approximately 88,000 clones, with 75% to 95% observed a single time. This CDR3 spans 14 amino acids. Unmatched junction bases numbered 9, after V lost 6 bases and J lost 7 bases. Germline V gene sequence: CDR1 SEHNR, CDR2 FQNEAQ (reference sequence). This clonotype was sampled from a woman between 50 and 59 years old in a cohort sampled during active COVID-19. The chain uses TRBV7-9 and TRBJ2-1; 7 bases fit TRBD1. The sample consisted of peripheral blood. This CDR3 is CASRPQGPSNEQFF. CDR3 bases: TGTGCCAGCAGACCACAGGGGCCCTCGAATGAGCAGTTCTTC.